This T cell receptor beta chain is from a study of T cell changes during pregnancy in multiple sclerosis (dated by TCRdb to between 2019 and 2020). Looking at the study overall: In women with multiple sclerosis, the researchers looked at how the T cell repertoire shifted as pregnancy progressed.

Concerning this clone itself: The antigen this receptor binds is unknown. No clone much larger than this one lies a single base away; base qualities are absent.

The CDR3 contains 15 residues, cysteine and phenylalanine counted. CDR3 DNA only is kept here, 45 bases in frame from base 1. The germline ends are 13 bases apart after V is trimmed by 7 bases and J by 0 bases. Sequences MNHNS (CDR1) and SASEGT (CDR2) are obtained from the germline V gene. The library was prepared using the immunoSEQ multiplex PCR assay. TCRdb retrieved this table from immuneACCESS and kept in-frame rearrangements only. Not all clones are present; in checked studies, unresolved V genes account for under half, and no reason is known for the remainder. The sample table shows about 48,000 clones, and roughly 92% are seen once. Roughly 0.99% of the sample goes to the ten largest clones.

This specimen consisted of CD4+ T cells from peripheral blood mononuclear cells, obtained in the second trimester of pregnancy. This sequence was found in a female donor in good health, enrolled as a control in a pregnancy study. The V and J genes are TRBV6-1 and TRBJ1-5; the best D guess is TRBD1, with 5 bases matching. The DNA sequence is TGTGCCAGCAATTCTTTAGGACATAGCAATCAGCCCCAGCATTTT. It translates to CASNSLGHSNQPQHF.